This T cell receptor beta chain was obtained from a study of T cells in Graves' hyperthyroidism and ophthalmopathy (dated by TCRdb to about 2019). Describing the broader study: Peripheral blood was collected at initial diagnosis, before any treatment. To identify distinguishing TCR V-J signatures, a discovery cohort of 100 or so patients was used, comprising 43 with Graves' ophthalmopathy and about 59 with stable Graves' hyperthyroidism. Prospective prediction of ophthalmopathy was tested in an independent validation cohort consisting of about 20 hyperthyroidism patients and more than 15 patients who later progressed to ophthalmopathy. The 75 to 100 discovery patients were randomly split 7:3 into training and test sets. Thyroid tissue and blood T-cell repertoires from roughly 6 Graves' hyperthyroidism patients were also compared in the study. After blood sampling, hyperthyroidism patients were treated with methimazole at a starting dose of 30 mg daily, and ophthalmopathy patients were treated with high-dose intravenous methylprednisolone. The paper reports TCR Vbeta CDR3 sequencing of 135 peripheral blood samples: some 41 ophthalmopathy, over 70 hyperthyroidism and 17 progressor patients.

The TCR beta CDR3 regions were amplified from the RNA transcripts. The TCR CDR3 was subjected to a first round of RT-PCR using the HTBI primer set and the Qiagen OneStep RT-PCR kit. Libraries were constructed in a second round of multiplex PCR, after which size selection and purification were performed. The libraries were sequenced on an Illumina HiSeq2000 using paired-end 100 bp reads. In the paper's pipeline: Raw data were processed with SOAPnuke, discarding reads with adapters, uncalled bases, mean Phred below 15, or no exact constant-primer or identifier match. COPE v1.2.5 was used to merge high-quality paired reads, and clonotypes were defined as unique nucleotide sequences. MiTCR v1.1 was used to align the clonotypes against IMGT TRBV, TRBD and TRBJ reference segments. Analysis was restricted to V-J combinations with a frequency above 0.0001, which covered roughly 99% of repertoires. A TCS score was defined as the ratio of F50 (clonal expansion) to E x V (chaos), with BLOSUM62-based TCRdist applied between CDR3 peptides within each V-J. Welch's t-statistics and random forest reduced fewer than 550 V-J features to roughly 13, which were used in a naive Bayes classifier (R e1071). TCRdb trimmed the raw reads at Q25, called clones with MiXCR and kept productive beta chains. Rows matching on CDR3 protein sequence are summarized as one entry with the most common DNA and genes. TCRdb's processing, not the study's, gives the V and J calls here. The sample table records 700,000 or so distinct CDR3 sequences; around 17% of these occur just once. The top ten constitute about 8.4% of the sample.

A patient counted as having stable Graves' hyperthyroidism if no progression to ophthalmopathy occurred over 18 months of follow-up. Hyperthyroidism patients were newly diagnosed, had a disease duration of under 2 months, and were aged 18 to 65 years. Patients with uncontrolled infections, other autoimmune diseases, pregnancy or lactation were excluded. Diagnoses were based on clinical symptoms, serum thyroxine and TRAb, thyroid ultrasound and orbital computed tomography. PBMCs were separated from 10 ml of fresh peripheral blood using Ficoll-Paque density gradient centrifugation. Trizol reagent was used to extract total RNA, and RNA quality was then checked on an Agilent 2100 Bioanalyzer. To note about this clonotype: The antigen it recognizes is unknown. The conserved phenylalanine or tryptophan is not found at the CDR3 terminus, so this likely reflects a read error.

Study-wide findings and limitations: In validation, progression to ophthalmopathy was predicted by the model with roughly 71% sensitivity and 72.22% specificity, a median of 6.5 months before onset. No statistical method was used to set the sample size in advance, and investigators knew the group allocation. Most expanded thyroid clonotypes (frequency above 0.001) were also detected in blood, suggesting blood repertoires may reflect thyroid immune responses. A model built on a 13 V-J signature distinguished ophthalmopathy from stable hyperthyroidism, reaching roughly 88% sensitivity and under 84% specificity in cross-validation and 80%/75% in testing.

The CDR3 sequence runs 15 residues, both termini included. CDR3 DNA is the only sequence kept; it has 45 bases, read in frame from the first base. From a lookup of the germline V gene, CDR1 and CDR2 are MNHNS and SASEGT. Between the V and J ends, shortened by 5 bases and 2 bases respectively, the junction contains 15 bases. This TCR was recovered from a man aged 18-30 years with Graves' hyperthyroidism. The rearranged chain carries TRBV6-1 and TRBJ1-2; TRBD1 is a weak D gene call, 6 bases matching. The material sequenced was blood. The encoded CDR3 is CASSQKPGGNYGYTL. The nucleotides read TGTGCCAGCAGTCAGAAGCCTGGGGGCAACTATGGCTACACCCTC.